This T cell receptor (beta chain) emerged from a study of T cells in Graves' hyperthyroidism and ophthalmopathy. Study-level findings and limits: The model anticipated ophthalmopathy a median around six months pre-onset.

Regions amplified from RNA transcripts were the TCR beta CDR3 regions. HTBI primers were employed in a first-round RT-PCR of the TCR CDR3. Each CDR3 protein gets one entry after TCRdb re-called the multiplex PCR reads with MiXCR. This table has 500,000 to 650,000 distinct CDR3 sequences, 46% appearing once. On this clonotype itself: Its target is unknown.

J was trimmed by 2 bases and V by 0 bases; bases with no gene match: 2. The CDR3 is 15 residues long. Germline values: CDR1 DFQATT, CDR2 SNEGSKA (reference sequence). The V call is TRBV20-1, the J call TRBJ2-5, with 11 bases that match TRBD2. The sequenced sample was peripheral blood or thyroid tissue (not recorded which). The source of this sequence is an adult woman with Graves' disease, either hyperthyroidism or ophthalmopathy (not recorded which). The DNA for the CDR3 is TGCAGTGCTAGAGATGGGACTAGCGGACAAGAGACCCAGTACTTC. Amino acids: CSARDGTSGQETQYF.